Described below is a single T cell receptor (beta chain) sequence and its context. The antigen remains undetermined. Indicated time point: late sampling 161 to 241 days after vaccination in a few convalescent patients. Specified treatment: approximately nine-day PBMC culture with coronavirus spike peptide pools or control peptides (ViraFEST assay). The Oncomine TCR Beta short-read assay sequenced DNA from cultured CD4+ T cells. From cultured CD4+ T cells, genomic DNA was extracted. TCRdb itself ran the PCR reads through MiXCR, one entry per CDR3 protein. The table has some 25,000 distinct CDR3 sequences, around 28% seen once. Germline V lookup: CDR1 DFQATT, CDR2 SNEGSKA (reference sequence). The V and J ends lost 2 bases and 3 bases respectively, with 20 bases between them. CDR3 length: 17 amino acids. This entry comes from a study of vaccination and CD4 T cells after COVID-19. Whole-study findings and limits: The study found that a median approximately 86% of reactive clones in convalescent patients appeared only post-vaccination.

The receptor comes from a human donor who had recovered from COVID-19. The chain couples TRBV20-1 to TRBJ2-1; the D gene is possibly TRBD2 (6 bases). Sample: CD4+ T cells from blood, cultured in vitro, taken about 7 months after SARS-CoV-2 vaccination. This CDR3 reads CSARKEVGLANYNEQFF. Written as DNA, the CDR3 is TGCAGTGCTAGAAAGGAGGTCGGGCTAGCGAACTACAATGAGCAGTTCTTC.